These T cell receptor beta chains were read from a single sample in a study of beta chain features in type 1 diabetes. The table came from immunoSEQ multiplex PCR; TCRdb's copy has only in-frame clones and leaves some out. This table has 160,000 or so clones, around 10% appearing once. Sequencing was performed on central memory CD4+ T cells from blood. These receptor sequences come from a man aged 18-30 years in good health. CDR3s include the opening cysteine and the closing phenylalanine or tryptophan. The D gene is left open where the match is weak. Expanded clones are given a class, and other clones once, few, many or no size at all.

d_gene	v_gene	j_gene	abundance	CDR3nt	CDR3aa
NA	TRBV7-8	TRBJ2-1	few	TGTGCCAGCAGCCGCAATGAGCAGTTCTTC	CASSRNEQFF
TRBD1	TRBV25-1	TRBJ1-2	few	TGTGCCAGCAGGGAGACAGGGGGGGATACTGGCTACACCTTC	CASRETGGDTGYTF
TRBD2	TRBV19	TRBJ2-5	NA	TGTGCCAGTAGCAGATACGGGCTAGCGGGGAGCCAAGAGACCCAGTACTTC	CASSRYGLAGSQETQYF
NA	TRBV6-5	TRBJ1-5	NA	TGTGCCAGCAGTTACGCTGGGGATCTAAATCAGCCCCAGCATTTT	CASSYAGDLNQPQHF
NA	TRBV7-2	TRBJ2-7	NA	TGTGCCAGCAGGAGACAGCATAACTCCTACGAGCAGTACTTC	CASRRQHNSYEQYF
TRBD1	TRBV28	TRBJ1-2	NA	TGTGCCAGCTCAGACTCGGGACAGGGGACCTATGGCTACACCTTC	CASSDSGQGTYGYTF
TRBD1	TRBV27	TRBJ2-1	NA	TGTGCCAGCAGAGACGGGACAGGGGAGAGGAATGAGCAGTTCTTC	CASRDGTGERNEQFF
TRBD2	TRBV6-5	TRBJ2-5	NA	TGTGCCAGCAGTTCTGTAGCGGGAGTCAAGACCCAGTACTTC	CASSSVAGVKTQYF
TRBD2	TRBV29-1	TRBJ2-3	few	TGCAGCGCTGGACTAGCGGGGGGAAGTACGCAGTATTTT	CSAGLAGGSTQYF
NA	TRBV7-2	TRBJ2-7	NA	TGTGCCAGCAGCCCCGACAGGACTGCCTACGAGCAGTACTTC	CASSPDRTAYEQYF
NA	TRBV11-2	TRBJ1-5	few	TGTGCCAGCAGCAACTCAGGGAATCGTGATCAGCCCCAGCATTTT	CASSNSGNRDQPQHF
TRBD2	TRBV7-9	TRBJ2-7	NA	TGTGCCAGCAGCTTAGCACTAGCGGGAGTCGGCGAGCAGTACTTC	CASSLALAGVGEQYF
TRBD1	TRBV4-2	TRBJ2-7	few	TGTGCCAGCAGCCAAGACCCGGGACAGGGGTCCAACGAGCAGTACTTC	CASSQDPGQGSNEQYF
TRBD1	TRBV28	TRBJ1-5	NA	TGTGCCAGCAGCGCGAGGACAGGGCAGAACAATCAGCCCCAGCATTTT	CASSARTGQNNQPQHF
TRBD2	TRBV6-5	TRBJ2-5	NA	TGTGCCAGCAGTTACTCAGGGACTAACCAAGAGACCCAGTACTTC	CASSYSGTNQETQYF
TRBD1	TRBV28	TRBJ1-5	once	TGTGCCAGCACTCAACCCCGACAGGGTCCTCAGCCCCAGCATTTT	CASTQPRQGPQPQHF
TRBD2	TRBV5-6	TRBJ2-1	NA	TGTGCCAGCAGCGAAGCGGGAGGGCCAAATGAGCAGTTCTTC	CASSEAGGPNEQFF
NA	TRBV7-2	TRBJ2-7	NA	TGTGCCAGCAGCTTAGTCCTAACAGGGATCGAGCAGTACTTC	CASSLVLTGIEQYF
NA	TRBV28	TRBJ2-7	NA	TGTGCCAGCAGTTTAGACAAGACCTACGAGCAGTACTTC	CASSLDKTYEQYF
TRBD1	TRBV4-3	TRBJ2-7	NA	TGCGCCAGCAGCCGAGCGGGACAGGGCTACGAGCAGTACTTC	CASSRAGQGYEQYF
NA	TRBV30	TRBJ1-1	few	TGTGCTCGGAGGGAGGGAAGGAACACTGAAGCTTTCTTT	CARREGRNTEAFF
NA	TRBV5-6	TRBJ2-1	few	TGTGCCAGCAACCACGGCGGCAATGAGCAGTTCTTC	CASNHGGNEQFF
NA	TRBV7-2	TRBJ2-2	NA	TGTGCCAGCAGCATAAGCGAGAACACCGGGGAGCTGTTTTTT	CASSISENTGELFF
TRBD2	TRBV5-4	TRBJ2-5	NA	TGTGCCAGCAGCTTTGCTAGCGGGGTACAAGAGACCCAGTACTTC	CASSFASGVQETQYF
NA	TRBV14	TRBJ1-1	few	TGTGCCAGCAGCCAATACAAGTTCACTGAAGCTTTCTTT	CASSQYKFTEAFF
NA	TRBV27	TRBJ2-3	NA	TGTGCCAGCACGTTAGGAGGGAGCACAGATACGCAGTATTTT	CASTLGGSTDTQYF
NA	TRBV2	TRBJ1-6	many	TGTGCCAGCAGTAAAGAGACGGGCAACCTTAATTCACCCCTCCACTTT	CASSKETGNLNSPLHF